This T cell receptor (beta chain) was sequenced for a study of control samples from healthy donors and cancer patients. Libraries were prepared by immunoSEQ multiplex PCR; TCRdb keeps only in-frame clonotypes and omits some of them. The data show about 110,000 clones, roughly 90% seen once. The germline gives CDR1 SEHNR, CDR2 FQNEAQ (reference sequence). V was trimmed by 5 bases and J by 6 bases, leaving 16 bases between them. The CDR3 sequence is 14 residues long. Specimen: blood. The chain carries TRBV7-9 and TRBJ1-2; maybe TRBD1 (6 bases). The sequence came from a woman between 45 and 60 years old in good health. Here the CDR3 DNA reads TGTGCCAGCAGCCCTCAGCGGGGGGCGCATGGCTACACCTTC. As protein: CASSPQRGAHGYTF.